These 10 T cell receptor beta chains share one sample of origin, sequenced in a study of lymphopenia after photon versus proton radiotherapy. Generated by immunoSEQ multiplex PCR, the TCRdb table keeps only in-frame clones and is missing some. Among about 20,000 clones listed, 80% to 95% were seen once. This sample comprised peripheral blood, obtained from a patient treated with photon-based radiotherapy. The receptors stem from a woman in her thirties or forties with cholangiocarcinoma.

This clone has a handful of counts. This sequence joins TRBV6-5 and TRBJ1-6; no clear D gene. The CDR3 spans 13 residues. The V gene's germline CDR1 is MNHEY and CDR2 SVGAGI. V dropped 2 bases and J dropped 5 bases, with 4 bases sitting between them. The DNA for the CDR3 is TGTGCCAGCAGTTACGGCCATAATTCACCCCTCCACTTT. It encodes CASSYGHNSPLHF.

CDR3 nucleotide sequence: TGTGCCAGCAGTTTCGGGGTAGGCACAGATACGCAGTATTTT. Encoded protein: CASSFGVGTDTQYF. The rearrangement joins TRBV27 to TRBJ2-3; TRBD2 might be the D (5 bases). Germline V gene data show CDR1 as MNHEY and CDR2 as SMNVEV (reference sequence). V shed 3 bases and J shed 1 base, with 8 bases lying between them. The CDR3 is made up of 14 amino acids.

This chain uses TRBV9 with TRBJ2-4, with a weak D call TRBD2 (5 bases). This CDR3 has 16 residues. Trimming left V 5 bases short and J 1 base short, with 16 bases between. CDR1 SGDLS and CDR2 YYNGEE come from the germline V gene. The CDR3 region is CASSLTGSGAKNIQYF. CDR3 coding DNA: TGTGCCAGCAGTCTTACGGGGTCTGGGGCCAAAAACATTCAGTACTTC.

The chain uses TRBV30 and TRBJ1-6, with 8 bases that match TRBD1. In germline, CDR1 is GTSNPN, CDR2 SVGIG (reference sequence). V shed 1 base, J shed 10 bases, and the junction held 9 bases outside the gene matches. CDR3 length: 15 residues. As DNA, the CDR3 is TGTGCCTGGAGTGCGTATGAGACAGGGGAGTCACCCCTCCACTTT. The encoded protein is CAWSAYETGESPLHF.

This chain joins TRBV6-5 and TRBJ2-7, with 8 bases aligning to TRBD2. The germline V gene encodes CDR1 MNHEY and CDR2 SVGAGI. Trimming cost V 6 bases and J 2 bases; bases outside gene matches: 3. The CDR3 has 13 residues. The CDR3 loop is CASRFSGTYEQYF. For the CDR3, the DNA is TGTGCCAGCAGGTTTAGCGGGACCTACGAGCAGTACTTC.

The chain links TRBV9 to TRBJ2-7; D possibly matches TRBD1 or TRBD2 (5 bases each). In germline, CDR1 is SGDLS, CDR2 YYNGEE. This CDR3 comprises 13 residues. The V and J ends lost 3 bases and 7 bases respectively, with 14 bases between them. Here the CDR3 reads CASSGGGRGEQYF. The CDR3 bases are TGTGCCAGCAGCGGTGGGGGAAGGGGAGAGCAGTACTTC.

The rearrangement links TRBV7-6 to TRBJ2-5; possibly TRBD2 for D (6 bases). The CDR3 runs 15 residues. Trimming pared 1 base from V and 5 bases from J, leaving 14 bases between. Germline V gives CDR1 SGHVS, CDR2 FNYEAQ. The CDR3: CASSLVGGLGETQYF. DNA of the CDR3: TGTGCCAGCAGCTTAGTGGGGGGATTAGGGGAGACCCAGTACTTC.

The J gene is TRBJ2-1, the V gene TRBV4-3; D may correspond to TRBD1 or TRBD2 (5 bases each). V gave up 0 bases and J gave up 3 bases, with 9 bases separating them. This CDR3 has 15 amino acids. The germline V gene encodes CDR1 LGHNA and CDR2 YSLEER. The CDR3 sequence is CASSQEGVFYNEQFF. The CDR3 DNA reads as TGCGCCAGCAGCCAAGAGGGGGTTTTCTACAATGAGCAGTTCTTC.

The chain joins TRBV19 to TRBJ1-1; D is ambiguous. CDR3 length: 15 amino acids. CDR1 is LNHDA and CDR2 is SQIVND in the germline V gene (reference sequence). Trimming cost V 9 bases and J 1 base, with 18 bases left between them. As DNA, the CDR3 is TGTGCCAGCACTCACGGACCGGGGAAGAACACTGAAGCTTTCTTT. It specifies CASTHGPGKNTEAFF.

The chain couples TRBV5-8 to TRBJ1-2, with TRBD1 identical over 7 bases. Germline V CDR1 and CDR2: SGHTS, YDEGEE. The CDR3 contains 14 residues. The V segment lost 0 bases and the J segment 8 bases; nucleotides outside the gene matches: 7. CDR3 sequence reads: CASSLEATGTGYTF. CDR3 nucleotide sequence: TGTGCCAGCAGCTTGGAGGCGACAGGGACCGGCTACACCTTC.